This T cell receptor (beta chain) is from a study of T cells in women clearing cervical HPV infection. This CDR3 comprises 13 residues. Per germline, CDR1 SGHKS and CDR2 YYEKEE (reference sequence). Profiled with immunoSEQ multiplex PCR; TCRdb holds only in-frame clones, not every one. The specimen's table records fewer than 25,000 clones. Concerning this clone itself: The DNA ends 3 residues before the CDR3 does, and the rest of the CDR3 is filled in from the germline J gene.

The TCR originated in a woman between 18 and 70 years old with a cervical HPV16 infection that either progressed to CIN3+ or cleared (not recorded which). The sample consisted of blood buffy coat. The rearrangement uses TRBV5-5 and TRBJ2-4; D possibly corresponds to TRBD1 (6 bases). CDR3 DNA (partial): TGTGCCAGCAGCTTGTCAATGGACAGTGGT. The encoded protein is CASSLSMDSG. The entire CDR3 reads CASSLSMDSGQYF.